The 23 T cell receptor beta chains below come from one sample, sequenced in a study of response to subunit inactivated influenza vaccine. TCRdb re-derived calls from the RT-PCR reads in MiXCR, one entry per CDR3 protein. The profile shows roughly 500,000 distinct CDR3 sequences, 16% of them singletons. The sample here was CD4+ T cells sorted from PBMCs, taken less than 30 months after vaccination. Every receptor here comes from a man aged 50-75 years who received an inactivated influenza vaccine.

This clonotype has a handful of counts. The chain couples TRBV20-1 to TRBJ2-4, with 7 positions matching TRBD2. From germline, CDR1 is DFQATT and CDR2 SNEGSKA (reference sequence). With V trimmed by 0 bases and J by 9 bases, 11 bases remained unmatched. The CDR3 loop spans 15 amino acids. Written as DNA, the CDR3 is TGCAGTGCTAGAGATATCGCGGGAGAACGCAGCATTCAGTACTTC. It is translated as CSARDIAGERSIQYF.

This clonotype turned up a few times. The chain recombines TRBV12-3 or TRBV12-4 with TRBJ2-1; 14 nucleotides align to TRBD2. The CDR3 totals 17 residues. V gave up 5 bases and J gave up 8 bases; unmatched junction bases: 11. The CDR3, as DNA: TGTGCCAGCAGTCCGACTAGCGGGGGGGCCTTTATTTATGAGCAGTTCTTC. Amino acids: CASSPTSGGAFIYEQFF.

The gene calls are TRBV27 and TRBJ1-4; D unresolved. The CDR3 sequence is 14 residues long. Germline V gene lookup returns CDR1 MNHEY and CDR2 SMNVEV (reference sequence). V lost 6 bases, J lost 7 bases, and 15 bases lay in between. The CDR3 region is CASSESRSSEKLFF. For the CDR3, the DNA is TGTGCCAGCAGCGAGAGTCGGAGTAGTGAAAAACTGTTTTTT.

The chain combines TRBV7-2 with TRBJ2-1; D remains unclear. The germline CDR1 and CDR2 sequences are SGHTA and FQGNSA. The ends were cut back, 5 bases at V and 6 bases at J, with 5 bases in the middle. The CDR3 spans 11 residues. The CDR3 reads CASSESNEQFF. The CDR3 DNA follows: TGTGCCAGCAGCGAAAGCAATGAGCAGTTCTTC.

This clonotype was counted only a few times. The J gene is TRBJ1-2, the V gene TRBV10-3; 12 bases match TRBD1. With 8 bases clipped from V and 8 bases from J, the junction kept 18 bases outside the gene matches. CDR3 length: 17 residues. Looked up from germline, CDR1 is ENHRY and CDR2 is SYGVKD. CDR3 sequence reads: CAILPGQGARESDGYTF. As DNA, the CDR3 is TGTGCCATCCTACCGGGACAGGGGGCCAGGGAATCGGACGGCTACACCTTC.

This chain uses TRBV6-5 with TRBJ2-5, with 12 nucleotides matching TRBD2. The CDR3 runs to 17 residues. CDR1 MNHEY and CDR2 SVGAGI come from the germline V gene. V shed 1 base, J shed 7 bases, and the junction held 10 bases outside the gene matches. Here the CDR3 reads CASSYWGASGRDMTQYF. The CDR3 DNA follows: TGTGCCAGCAGTTACTGGGGGGCTAGCGGGAGGGATATGACCCAGTACTTC.

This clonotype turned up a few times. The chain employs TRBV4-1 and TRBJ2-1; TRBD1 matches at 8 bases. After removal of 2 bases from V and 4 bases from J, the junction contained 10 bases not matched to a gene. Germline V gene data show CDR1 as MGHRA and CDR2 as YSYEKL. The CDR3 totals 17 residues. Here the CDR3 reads CASSQKTGGPLYNEQFF. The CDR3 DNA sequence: TGCGCCAGCAGCCAAAAAACAGGGGGGCCACTGTACAATGAGCAGTTCTTC.

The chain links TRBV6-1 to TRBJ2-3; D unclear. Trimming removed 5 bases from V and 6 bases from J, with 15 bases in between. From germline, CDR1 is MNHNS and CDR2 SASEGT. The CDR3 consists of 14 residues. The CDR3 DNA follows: TGTGCCAGCAGTCTCCCGCGCCGTGTGGATACGCAGTATTTT. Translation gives CASSLPRRVDTQYF.

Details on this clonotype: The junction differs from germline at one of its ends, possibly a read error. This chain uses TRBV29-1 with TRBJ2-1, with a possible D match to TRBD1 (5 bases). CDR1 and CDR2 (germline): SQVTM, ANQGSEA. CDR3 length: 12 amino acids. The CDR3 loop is CSVEQGYKEQFF. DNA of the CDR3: TGCAGCGTTGAACAGGGCTACAAAGAGCAGTTCTTC.

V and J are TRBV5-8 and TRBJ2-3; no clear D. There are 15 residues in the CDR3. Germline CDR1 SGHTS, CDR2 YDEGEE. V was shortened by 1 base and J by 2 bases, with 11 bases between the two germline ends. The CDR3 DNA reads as TGTGCCAGCAGCTTGTATGCCAGTTACACAGATACGCAGTATTTT. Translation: CASSLYASYTDTQYF. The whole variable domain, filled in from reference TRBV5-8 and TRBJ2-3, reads EAGVTQSPTHLIKTRGQQATLRCSPISGHTSVYWYQQALGLGLQFLLWYDEGEERNRGNFPPRFSGRQFPNYSSELNVNALELEDSALYLCASSLYASYTDTQYFGPGTRLTVL.

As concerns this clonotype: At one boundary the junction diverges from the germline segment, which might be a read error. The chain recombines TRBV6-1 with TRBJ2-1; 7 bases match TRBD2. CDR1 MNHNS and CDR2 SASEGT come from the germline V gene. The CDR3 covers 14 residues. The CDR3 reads CASREGLAENEQFF. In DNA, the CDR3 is TGTGCCAGCAGGGAAGGGCTAGCGGAAAATGAGCAGTTCTTC.

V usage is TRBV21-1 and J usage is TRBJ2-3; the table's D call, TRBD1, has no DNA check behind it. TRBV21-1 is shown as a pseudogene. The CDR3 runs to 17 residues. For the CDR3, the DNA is TGTGCCAGCAGAAAAAAGGGGTCCCCGACCTACACAGATACGCAGTATTTT. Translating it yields CASRKKGSPTYTDTQYF.

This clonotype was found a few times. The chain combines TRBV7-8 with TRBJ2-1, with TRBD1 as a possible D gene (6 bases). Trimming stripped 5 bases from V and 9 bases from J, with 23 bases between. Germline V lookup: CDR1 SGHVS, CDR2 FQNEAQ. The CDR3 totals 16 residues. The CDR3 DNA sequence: TGTGCCAGCAGCGCCGGAACGGTACAGGGCGTGGGTGAGCAGTTCTTC. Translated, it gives CASSAGTVQGVGEQFF. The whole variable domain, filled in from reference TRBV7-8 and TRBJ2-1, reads GAGVSQSPRYKVAKRGQDVALRCDPISGHVSLFWYQQALGQGPEFLTYFQNEAQLDKSGLPSDRFFAERPEGSVSTLKIQRTQQEDSAVYLCASSAGTVQGVGEQFFGPGTRLTVL.

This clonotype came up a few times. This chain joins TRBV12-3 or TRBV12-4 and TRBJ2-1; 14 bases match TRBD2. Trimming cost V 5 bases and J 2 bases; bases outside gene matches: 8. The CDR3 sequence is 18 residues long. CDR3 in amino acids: CASSPGTSGSGTYNEQFF. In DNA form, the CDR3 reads TGTGCCAGCAGTCCGGGGACTAGCGGGAGCGGAACCTACAATGAGCAGTTCTTC.

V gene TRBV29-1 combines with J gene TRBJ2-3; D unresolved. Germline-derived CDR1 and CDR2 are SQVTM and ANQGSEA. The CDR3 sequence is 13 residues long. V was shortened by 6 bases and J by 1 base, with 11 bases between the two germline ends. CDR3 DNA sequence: TGCAGCGTATGGATGGCCGGCACAGATACGCAGTATTTT. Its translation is CSVWMAGTDTQYF.

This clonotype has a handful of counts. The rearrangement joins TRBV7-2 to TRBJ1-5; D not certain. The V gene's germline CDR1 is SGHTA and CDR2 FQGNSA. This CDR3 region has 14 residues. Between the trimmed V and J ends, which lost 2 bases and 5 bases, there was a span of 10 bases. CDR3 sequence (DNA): TGTGCCAGCAGCTTACAGCCAGAGTATCAGCCCCAGCATTTT. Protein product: CASSLQPEYQPQHF.

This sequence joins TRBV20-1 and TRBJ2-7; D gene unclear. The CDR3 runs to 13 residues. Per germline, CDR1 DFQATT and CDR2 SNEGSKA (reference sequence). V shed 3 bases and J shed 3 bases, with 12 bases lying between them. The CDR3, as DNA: TGCAGTGCTAGCCCCCCCGGTTACTACGAGCAGTACTTC. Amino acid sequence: CSASPPGYYEQYF.

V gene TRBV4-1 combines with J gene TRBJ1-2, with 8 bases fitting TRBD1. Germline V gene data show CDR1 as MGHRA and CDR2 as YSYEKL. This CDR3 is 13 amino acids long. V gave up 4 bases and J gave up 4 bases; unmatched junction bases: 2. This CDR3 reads CASSPTGVYGYTF. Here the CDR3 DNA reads TGCGCCAGCAGCCCGACAGGGGTCTATGGCTACACCTTC.

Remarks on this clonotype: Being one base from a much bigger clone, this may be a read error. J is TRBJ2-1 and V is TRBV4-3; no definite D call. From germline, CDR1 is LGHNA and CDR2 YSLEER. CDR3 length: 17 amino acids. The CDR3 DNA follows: TGCGCCAGCAGCCAAGAAAGTATTAGCCTCTCCTTCAATGAGCAGTTCTTC. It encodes CASSQESISLSFNEQFF.

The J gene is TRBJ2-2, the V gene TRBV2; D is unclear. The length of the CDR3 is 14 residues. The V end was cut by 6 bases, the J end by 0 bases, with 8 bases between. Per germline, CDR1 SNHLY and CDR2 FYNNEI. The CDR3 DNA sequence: TGTGCCAGCAGAGGAAGGACGAACACCGGGGAGCTGTTTTTT. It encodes CASRGRTNTGELFF.

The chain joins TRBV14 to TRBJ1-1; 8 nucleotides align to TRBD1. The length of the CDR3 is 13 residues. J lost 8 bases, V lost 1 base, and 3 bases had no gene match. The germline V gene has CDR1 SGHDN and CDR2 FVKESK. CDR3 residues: CASSQVRDREAFF. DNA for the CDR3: TGTGCCAGCAGCCAAGTCCGGGACAGGGAAGCTTTCTTT.

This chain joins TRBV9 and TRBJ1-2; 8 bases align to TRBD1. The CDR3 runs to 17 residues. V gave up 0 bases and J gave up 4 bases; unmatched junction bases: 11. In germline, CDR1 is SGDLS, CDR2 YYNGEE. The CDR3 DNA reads TGTGCCAGCAGCGTAGATAGTAGAGGGACAGGAGGCTATGGCTACACCTTC. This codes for CASSVDSRGTGGYGYTF.

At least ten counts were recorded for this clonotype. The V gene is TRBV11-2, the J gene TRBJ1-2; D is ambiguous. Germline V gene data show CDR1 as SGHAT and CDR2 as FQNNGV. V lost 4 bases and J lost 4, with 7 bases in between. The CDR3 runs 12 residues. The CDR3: CASSSESYGYTF. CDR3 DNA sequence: TGTGCCAGCAGCTCGGAAAGCTATGGCTACACCTTC.